Each of the 8 T cell receptor beta chains below was sequenced from the same sample in a study of T cell changes during pregnancy in multiple sclerosis (dated by TCRdb to the late 2010s). Library method: the immunoSEQ multiplex PCR assay. The table comes from immuneACCESS by way of TCRdb, which keeps in-frame sequences with V and J called. Part of the clones is missing from these tables; in studies checked, under half for an unresolved V gene and the rest for unknown reasons. The sample table shows 95,000 to 110,000 clones, and about 90% are seen once. The ten biggest clones cover more than 0.85% of the sample. Sequencing was performed on peripheral blood, taken after pregnancy. The receptors were gathered from a female donor with multiple sclerosis, enrolled in a pregnancy study.

This sequence joins TRBV28 and TRBJ2-1, with 9 bases lining up with TRBD2. CDR3 length: 15 amino acids. Per germline, CDR1 MDHEN and CDR2 SYDVKM. The junction had 8 bases not matched to a gene; V was cut back by 7 bases and J by 4 bases. The CDR3 loop is CASTGAGGKYNEQFF. The CDR3, as DNA: TGTGCCAGCACCGGAGCGGGAGGAAAGTACAATGAGCAGTTCTTC.

The rearrangement links TRBV27 to TRBJ1-1, with no clear D. Trimming stripped 6 bases from V and 1 base from J, with 15 bases between. The CDR3 covers 15 residues. Germline V gives CDR1 MNHEY, CDR2 SMNVEV (reference sequence). The chain's CDR3 is CASRPQRLWNTEAFF. In nucleotides, the CDR3 is TGTGCCAGCAGGCCCCAAAGACTTTGGAACACTGAAGCTTTCTTT.

This clone appeared a single time. V gene TRBV28 combines with J gene TRBJ2-7, with D possibly being TRBD2 (6 bases). This CDR3 contains 13 residues. Germline CDR1 is MDHEN and CDR2 is SYDVKM. V lost 7 bases to trimming and J lost 5 bases, with 15 bases between them. The CDR3 reads CASIGPGEDEQYF. In DNA, the CDR3 is TGTGCCAGCATCGGGCCGGGGGAGGACGAGCAGTACTTC.

The chain uses TRBV28 and TRBJ1-3, with D possibly matching TRBD1 (6 bases). This CDR3 has 14 amino acids. V was trimmed by 3 bases and J by 2 bases, leaving 8 bases between them. Germline V gene data show CDR1 as MDHEN and CDR2 as SYDVKM. The CDR3 here is CASSFGGPGNTIYF. The CDR3 coding sequence is TGTGCCAGCAGTTTCGGGGGGCCTGGAAACACCATATATTTT.

The chain couples TRBV7-2 to TRBJ1-3, with D maybe TRBD1 (6 bases). Per germline, CDR1 SGHTA and CDR2 FQGNSA. V was clipped by 1 base and J by 3 bases, with 16 bases between them. The length of the CDR3 is 17 residues. The CDR3, as DNA: TGTGCCAGCAGCTTAGTCCCTACAGGGATCGGTGGAAACACCATATATTTT. Translation gives CASSLVPTGIGGNTIYF.

The chain recombines TRBV7-9 with TRBJ1-1; 9 bases line up with TRBD1. This CDR3 region has 14 residues. Germline trimming cut 5 bases from V and 4 bases from J; bases unmatched to any gene: 5. The germline CDR1 and CDR2 sequences are SEHNR and FQNEAQ (reference sequence). The CDR3 DNA reads as TGTGCCAGCAGCGCGGACAGGGGTTTCACTGAAGCTTTCTTT. Protein product: CASSADRGFTEAFF. The complete variable domain, with remaining parts taken from reference TRBV7-9 and TRBJ1-1, reads DTGVSQNPRHKITKRGQNVTFRCDPISEHNRLYWYRQTLGQGPEFLTYFQNEAQLEKSRLLSDRFSAERPKGSFSTLEIQRTEQGDSAMYLCASSADRGFTEAFFGQGTRLTVV.

The J gene is TRBJ2-5, the V gene TRBV5-1; weak D call: TRBD1 (6 bases). Trimming removed 2 bases from V and 5 bases from J, with 13 bases in between. The germline CDR1 and CDR2 sequences are SGHRS and YFSETQ. The CDR3 extends over 14 amino acids. Here the CDR3 DNA reads TGCGCCAGCAGCTTAGGCAGGGGCCCGGAGACCCAGTACTTC. Translated: CASSLGRGPETQYF. Full variable domain (outside the CDR3, taken from reference TRBV5-1 and TRBJ2-5): KAGVTQTPRYLIKTRGQQVTLSCSPISGHRSVSWYQQTPGQGLQFLFEYFSETQRNKGNFPGRFSGRQFSNSRSEMNVSTLELGDSALYLCASSLGRGPETQYFGPGTRLLVL.

The chain employs TRBV7-8 and TRBJ1-2; D is undetermined. Germline CDR1 SGHVS, CDR2 FQNEAQ. CDR3 size: 15 residues. The V end was cut by 5 bases, the J end by 8 bases, with 21 bases between. The CDR3 DNA reads TGTGCCAGCAGCCCCCGGGATCGCCTCAAGAAGGGCTACACCTTC. Translated: CASSPRDRLKKGYTF. Variable domain in full (rest from reference TRBV7-8 and TRBJ1-2): GAGVSQSPRYKVAKRGQDVALRCDPISGHVSLFWYQQALGQGPEFLTYFQNEAQLDKSGLPSDRFFAERPEGSVSTLKIQRTQQEDSAVYLCASSPRDRLKKGYTFGSGTRLTVV.